This T cell receptor beta chain appears in the sequencing data of a study of cytomegalovirus exposure and HLA in healthy donors. Study-wide background: Prior work identified around 110 million unique TCR beta sequences in 190 million or so T cells. Study-level results: The number of N-insertions in an Asian-associated ancestry cluster was reportedly below the approximately 600-donor mean in a later analysis.

The PCR was carried out with 60 Vbeta primers and 13 Jbeta primers. Measured with immunoSEQ multiplex PCR; TCRdb has only the in-frame clones, and not every one. The sample records some 180,000 clones, 83% being singletons. The CDR3 is 15 residues long. With 1 base removed from V and 0 bases from J, the gap between germline ends came to 4 bases. Germline loops: CDR1 SGHAT, CDR2 FQNNGV. Sampled while nominally healthy, donors likely had unrecorded immune exposures. Regarding this clone: Its antigen remains unidentified.

This sequence was found in a man aged 35-49 years in good health and CMV-seropositive. The chain links TRBV11-2 to TRBJ1-6, with D unresolved. The sequenced sample consisted of PBMCs. The CDR3 spells CASSLASSYNSPLHF. Written as DNA, the CDR3 is TGTGCCAGCAGCTTAGCGAGCTCCTATAATTCACCCCTCCACTTT.